The 14 T cell receptor beta chains reported below all come from one sample, sequenced in a study of human T cells and chemical hapten exposure. TCRdb ran MiXCR on the RACE reads and lists one entry per CDR3 protein. The table records 180,000 or so distinct CDR3 sequences, around 22% of them present only once. Time point meaning: patch test 1, 2 weeks after DPC sensitization. The treatment: therapeutic diphenylcyclopropenone sensitization with weekly scalp DPC. The sequencing here drew on whole blood, taken in connection with sensitization to the hapten diphenylcyclopropenone (DPC). Receptor source: a woman in her 50s with alopecia areata. Some clones in this sample may be carry-over from other donors' samples.

This clonotype came up a few times. V gene TRBV12-3 or TRBV12-4 combines with J gene TRBJ1-6; TRBD1 aligns across 7 bases. Losses at the gene ends were 7 bases for V and 4 bases for J; bases not matched to a gene: 4. There are 14 residues in the CDR3. The CDR3 is CASTRGQYNSPLHF. The CDR3 DNA sequence: TGTGCCAGCACCAGGGGACAGTATAATTCACCCCTCCACTTT.

The chain links TRBV29-1 to TRBJ2-2; the D is unclear. Germline-derived CDR1 and CDR2 are SQVTM and ANQGSEA. This CDR3 has 14 amino acids. The V and J ends lost 6 bases and 0 bases respectively, with 11 bases between them. This chain's CDR3 is CSVPLGANTGELFF. The CDR3 region has the DNA TGCAGCGTACCCCTAGGAGCGAACACCGGGGAGCTGTTTTTT.

The chain combines TRBV7-2 with TRBJ1-1, with D uncertain. From germline, CDR1 is SGHTA and CDR2 FQGNSA. The CDR3 contains 14 residues. Trimming left V 7 bases short and J 5 bases short, with 17 bases between. For the CDR3, the DNA is TGTGCCAGCACCGTATCAGGTGCCGCTACTGAAGCTTTCTTT. It codes for CASTVSGAATEAFF.

This clonotype has a handful of counts. The J gene is TRBJ2-5, the V gene TRBV18; D unclear. Germline CDR1 and CDR2: KGHSH and LQKENI. V lost 1 base, J lost 4 bases, and 13 bases lay in between. The CDR3 is made up of 15 amino acids. The CDR3 region is CASSPLPVRGETQYF. In DNA, the CDR3 is TGTGCCAGCTCACCACTTCCCGTCCGCGGAGAGACCCAGTACTTC.

The chain combines TRBV5-6 with TRBJ2-1; TRBD2 matches 14 bases. V shed 5 bases, J shed 7 bases, and the junction held 5 bases outside the gene matches. This CDR3 spans 15 amino acids. Germline loops: CDR1 SGHDT, CDR2 YYEEEE. CDR3 coding DNA: TGTGCCAGCAGTCGACTAGCGGGAGGGCATAATGAGCAGTTCTTC. It is translated as CASSRLAGGHNEQFF.

This sequence joins TRBV12-3 or TRBV12-4 and TRBJ2-5; D is unresolved. V lost 3 bases and J 2 bases, leaving 7 bases between the germline ends. The CDR3 extends over 13 amino acids. The CDR3 DNA reads as TGTGCCAGCAGTTTTGCGGAACAAGAGACCCAGTACTTC. It is translated as CASSFAEQETQYF.

This clonotype was counted between two and nine times. This sequence joins TRBV6-5 and TRBJ1-2; D not resolved. The CDR3 covers 15 residues. V lost 2 bases to trimming and J lost 4 bases, with 14 bases between them. The germline V gene encodes CDR1 MNHEY and CDR2 SVGAGI. In nucleotides, the CDR3 is TGTGCCAGCAGTTACGATGCGTGGAACCTCTATGGCTACACCTTC. This codes for CASSYDAWNLYGYTF.

The chain employs TRBV20-1 and TRBJ2-3; 11 nucleotides align to TRBD2. The CDR3 has 17 amino acids. Germline V gene lookup returns CDR1 DFQATT and CDR2 SNEGSKA (reference sequence). With V trimmed by 6 bases and J by 2 bases, 13 bases remained unmatched. CDR3 nucleotides: TGCAGTGCCGCTCCGGGACTAGCGGCAAAATCCACAGATACGCAGTATTTT. It specifies CSAAPGLAAKSTDTQYF.

J is TRBJ2-7 and V is TRBV6-2 or TRBV6-3; 7 nucleotides agree with TRBD2. V lost 6 bases, J lost 4 bases, and 6 bases stayed unmatched. The CDR3 is 13 amino acids. The germline gives CDR1 MNHEY, CDR2 SVGEGT. This CDR3 reads CASSQGLVYEQYF. CDR3 bases: TGTGCCAGCAGCCAAGGACTAGTTTACGAGCAGTACTTC.

This clonotype occurred a few times. The rearrangement uses TRBV7-9 and TRBJ2-1; D is uncertain. The CDR3 length is 14 residues. CDR1 is SEHNR, CDR2 FQNEAQ, per germline (reference sequence). V gave up 8 bases and J gave up 0 bases, with 11 bases separating them. Here the CDR3 reads CASHGPPSYNEQFF. CDR3 sequence (DNA): TGTGCCAGCCATGGACCCCCCTCCTACAATGAGCAGTTCTTC.

The chain has TRBV29-1 and TRBJ2-1, with D tentatively TRBD1 (6 bases). The CDR3 contains 15 residues. Trimming removed 4 bases from V and 2 bases from J, with 15 bases in between. Germline-derived CDR1 and CDR2 are SQVTM and ANQGSEA. CDR3 DNA sequence: TGCAGCGTTGTCGTACAGGGAGACCCCTACAATGAGCAGTTCTTC. Translation: CSVVVQGDPYNEQFF.

V is TRBV29-1 and J is TRBJ1-1; TRBD1 might be the D (5 bases). The germline V and J ends were trimmed by 7 bases and 1 base, with 10 bases remaining between them. From germline, CDR1 is SQVTM and CDR2 ANQGSEA. This CDR3 spans 12 amino acids. CDR3 loop: CSARQPNTEAFF. The DNA of the CDR3 is TGCAGCGCCCGACAGCCGAACACTGAAGCTTTCTTT.

The chain links TRBV7-9 to TRBJ1-2; no reliable D call. Germline lookup yields CDR1 SEHNR and CDR2 FQNEAQ (reference sequence). Trimming removed 5 bases at V and 4 bases at J, with 14 bases between. This CDR3 region has 14 residues. Written as DNA, the CDR3 is TGTGCCAGCAGCCCCATAGGGAACAGCTATGGCTACACCTTC. This encodes CASSPIGNSYGYTF.

The chain combines TRBV2 with TRBJ1-5; D is unresolved. The CDR3 sequence is 13 residues long. V was pared by 7 bases and J by 4 bases, with 11 bases between. Germline V lookup: CDR1 SNHLY, CDR2 FYNNEI. The CDR3 region is CASTGSRNQPQHF. CDR3 in DNA: TGTGCCAGCACTGGTTCAAGGAATCAGCCCCAGCATTTT.